Reported below is one TCR beta chain. Trimming took 3 bases from V and 6 from J, leaving 16 bases between them. The CDR3 runs 15 residues. CDR1 is SGDLS and CDR2 is YYNGEE in the germline V gene. Allocation to cohorts depended on clinical history reported by the participants. This specimen belongs to a study of blood T cell repertoires in COVID-19. Study-level background: Researchers got acute and convalescent COVID-19 samples from the United States, Italy and Spain. T cells, B-cell-depleted T cells, or PBMCs provided the cDNA or gDNA that served as material.

In the original workflow: How many nucleated cells were present was estimated from reference gene primer amplification. Measured with immunoSEQ multiplex PCR; TCRdb has only the in-frame clones, and not every one. V, J and clone size derive from that table, while D and trimming were established from the DNA sequence. The sample shows 350,000 to 550,000 clones, 87% of them seen only once. The sequencing sample was made of PBMCs or T cells enriched from blood (not recorded which). The V gene is TRBV9, the J gene TRBJ2-1, with a possible D match to TRBD1 (6 bases). This TCR was sampled from a woman aged 18-29 years with acute COVID-19. The CDR3 nucleotides are TGTGCCAGCAGCGCCCGGGACACGACCCTCAATGAGCAGTTCTTC. This translates into CASSARDTTLNEQFF.